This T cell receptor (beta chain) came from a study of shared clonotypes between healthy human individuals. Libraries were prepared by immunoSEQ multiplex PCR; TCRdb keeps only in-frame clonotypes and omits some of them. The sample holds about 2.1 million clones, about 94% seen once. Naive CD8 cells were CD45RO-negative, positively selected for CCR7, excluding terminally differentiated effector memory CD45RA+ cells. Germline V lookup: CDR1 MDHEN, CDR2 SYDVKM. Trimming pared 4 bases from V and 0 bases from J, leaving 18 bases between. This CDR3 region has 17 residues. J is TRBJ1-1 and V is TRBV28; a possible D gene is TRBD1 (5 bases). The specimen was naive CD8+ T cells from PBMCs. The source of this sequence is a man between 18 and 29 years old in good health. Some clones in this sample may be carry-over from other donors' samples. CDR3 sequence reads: CASSSPTHGTLNTEAFF. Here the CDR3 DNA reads TGTGCCAGCAGTTCCCCCACCCACGGGACTTTGAACACTGAAGCTTTCTTT.